These T cell receptor beta chains were read from a single sample in a study of Tregs in tolerant kidney transplant recipients. Profiled with immunoSEQ multiplex PCR; TCRdb holds only in-frame clones, not every one. In the table there are roughly 99,000 clones, 90% to 95% of which are singletons. Sample: CD4+ T cells from blood, taken before the transplant. Every receptor here comes from a human donor who received a combined kidney and bone marrow transplant. The CDR3 runs from the conserved cysteine through the conserved F or W. The D gene is left open where the match is weak. Not all rows give a size; the values are once, few, many and, for expanded clones, a class.

d_gene	v_gene	abundance	len	j_gene	CDR3aa	CDR3nt
.	TRBV15	.	13	TRBJ1-4	CATSRDRGEKLFF	TGTGCCACCAGCAGAGACAGGGGTGAAAAACTGTTTTTT
TRBD1	TRBV7-2	.	15	TRBJ2-3	CASSLQQGVIDTQYF	TGTGCCAGCAGCTTACAACAGGGGGTGATAGATACGCAGTATTTT
TRBD2	TRBV5-1	.	13	TRBJ2-3	CASTTSGTDTQYF	TGCGCCAGCACGACTAGCGGCACAGATACGCAGTATTTT
TRBD1	TRBV14	.	13	TRBJ2-7	CASSQTGDYEQYF	TGTGCCAGCAGCCAAACAGGGGACTACGAGCAGTACTTC
.	TRBV27	.	13	TRBJ1-2	CASSSTGRNGYTF	TGTGCCAGCAGTTCGACAGGACGGAATGGCTACACCTTC
TRBD1	TRBV11-2	.	12	TRBJ1-2	CASSRTGYGYTF	TGTGCCAGCAGCAGGACAGGCTATGGCTACACCTTC
TRBD1	TRBV30	.	15	TRBJ1-3	CAWSVDRNTGNTIYF	TGTGCCTGGAGCGTGGACAGGAACACTGGAAACACCATATATTTT
.	TRBV2	once	11	TRBJ2-7	CASVLSYEQYF	TGTGCCAGCGTCCTTAGCTACGAGCAGTACTTC
TRBD2	TRBV27	.	17	TRBJ2-7	CASSSHWTSGGGYEQYF	TGTGCCAGCAGTTCCCATTGGACTAGCGGGGGGGGGTACGAGCAGTACTTC
.	TRBV2	.	14	TRBJ1-2	CATRRGLRNYGYTF	TGTGCCACCCGTCGGGGACTAAGGAACTATGGCTACACCTTC
TRBD1	TRBV7-9	.	13	TRBJ1-2	CASVPGQNYGYTF	TGTGCCAGCGTGCCGGGACAGAACTATGGCTACACCTTC
.	TRBV7-9	.	15	TRBJ1-1	CASSLGGGRNTEAFF	TGTGCCAGCAGCTTAGGCGGGGGAAGGAACACTGAAGCTTTCTTT
TRBD1	TRBV10-3	few	18	TRBJ2-2	CAISESKGQGSNTGELFF	TGTGCCATCAGTGAGTCTAAGGGACAGGGTTCGAACACCGGGGAGCTGTTTTTT
TRBD1	TRBV4-3	.	17	TRBJ1-2	CASSQDIRTGAFGGYTF	TGCGCCAGCAGCCAAGATATAAGGACAGGAGCTTTTGGAGGCTACACCTTC
.	TRBV7-2	.	15	TRBJ1-2	CASSLSLGANYGYTF	TGTGCCAGCAGCTTGTCCTTAGGGGCCAACTATGGCTACACCTTC
.	TRBV5-4	.	20	TRBJ1-2	CASSLGLAGRVSVMDYGYTF	TGTGCCAGCAGCTTGGGGTTAGCGGGGCGCGTTTCGGTTATGGACTATGGCTACACCTTC
.	TRBV7-2	.	15	TRBJ1-2	CASSFTGGPNSGYTF	TGTGCCAGCAGCTTTACCGGGGGTCCAAACTCTGGCTACACCTTC
TRBD1	TRBV5-1	.	14	TRBJ1-1	CASSGQGADTEAFF	TGCGCCAGCAGCGGACAGGGTGCGGACACTGAAGCTTTCTTT
.	TRBV7-9	.	15	TRBJ2-5	CASSLYGTTQETQYF	TGTGCCAGCAGCCTATACGGGACAACCCAAGAGACCCAGTACTTC
.	TRBV4-3	.	18	TRBJ2-1	CASSQDMARLESHNEQFF	TGCGCCAGCAGCCAAGATATGGCGAGACTAGAATCCCACAATGAGCAGTTCTTC
TRBD1	TRBV5-1	.	12	TRBJ2-7	CASQGGPYEQYF	TGCGCCTCTCAAGGGGGCCCCTACGAGCAGTACTTC
TRBD1	TRBV7-3	.	16	TRBJ2-1	CASSLMGQGSRDEQFF	TGTGCCAGCAGCTTAATGGGACAGGGGTCGAGGGATGAGCAGTTCTTC
.	TRBV7-8	once	16	TRBJ1-3	CASSETTLGAGNTIYF	TGTGCCAGCAGCGAAACCACGCTGGGAGCTGGAAACACCATATATTTT
.	TRBV6-6	.	13	TRBJ2-7	CASSYEEYYEQYF	TGTGCCAGCAGTTACGAAGAGTACTACGAGCAGTACTTC
.	TRBV7-9	.	12	TRBJ2-7	CASSLGVYEQYF	TGTGCCAGCAGCTTAGGAGTCTACGAGCAGTACTTC
TRBD2	TRBV19	.	15	TRBJ2-2	CASSGRAMDTGELFF	TGTGCCAGTAGCGGGAGGGCAATGGACACCGGGGAGCTGTTTTTT
.	TRBV5-6	.	12	TRBJ1-2	CASSLTDSLYTF	TGTGCCAGCAGCTTGACTGACAGCCTCTACACCTTC
TRBD2	TRBV5-4	.	15	TRBJ2-1	CASSPGTSGINEQFF	TGTGCCAGCAGCCCCGGGACTAGCGGAATCAATGAGCAGTTCTTC
TRBD1	TRBV6-1	few	13	TRBJ2-7	CASSADRAYEQYF	TGTGCCAGCAGTGCCGACAGGGCCTACGAGCAGTACTTC
.	TRBV30	few	11	TRBJ2-1	CAWSVLGAQFF	TGTGCCTGGAGTGTTCTAGGAGCGCAGTTCTTC
TRBD1	TRBV6-5	.	16	TRBJ1-2	CASSYRGAGGNYGYTF	TGTGCCAGCAGTTACAGAGGGGCAGGGGGAAACTATGGCTACACCTTC
TRBD1	TRBV28	.	16	TRBJ2-7	CASSFRDRGASYEQYF	TGTGCCAGCAGTTTCCGGGACAGGGGAGCGTCCTACGAGCAGTACTTC
.	TRBV7-7	.	15	TRBJ2-5	CASSSQGLRQETQYF	TGTGCCAGCAGCTCCCAGGGCCTCCGCCAAGAGACCCAGTACTTC
TRBD1	TRBV30	.	15	TRBJ1-1	CAWSVWDRVYTEAFF	TGTGCCTGGAGTGTATGGGACAGGGTTTACACTGAAGCTTTCTTT
.	TRBV7-8	once	15	TRBJ2-1	CASSSTPSSYNEQFF	TGTGCCAGCAGCTCCACACCAAGCTCCTACAATGAGCAGTTCTTC
.	TRBV7-2	.	14	TRBJ2-7	CASSLLASRPEQYF	TGTGCCAGCAGCTTACTAGCAAGTCGTCCCGAGCAGTACTTC
.	TRBV7-8	.	16	TRBJ2-7	CASSLLQEEWTYEQYF	TGTGCCAGCAGCTTACTGCAGGAAGAATGGACCTACGAGCAGTACTTC
.	TRBV28	.	16	TRBJ1-6	CASSPRTAANNSPLHF	TGTGCCAGCAGTCCCCGGACAGCTGCCAATAATTCCCCCCTCCACTTT
.	TRBV23-1	.	16	TRBJ2-4	CASSHSQGRDKNIQYF	TGCGCCAGCAGTCACTCACAGGGAAGGGACAAAAACATTCAGTACTTC
.	TRBV9	.	14	TRBJ2-5	CASSPVSGLETQYF	TGTGCCAGCAGCCCCGTATCCGGGTTAGAGACCCAGTACTTC